A selection of T cell receptor beta chains follows, all from one sample in a study of T cell responses to AZD1222 COVID-19 vaccine. The method was immunoSEQ multiplex PCR; TCRdb's version includes in-frame clones alone and lacks a portion of them. The table shows tens of thousands of clones, with just over 85% occurring only once. Specimen: peripheral blood, collected on day 0 of AZD1222 vaccination. These receptors originate from an adult in good health. The CDR3 runs from the conserved cysteine through the conserved F or W. A D gene is named only where the DNA matches it firmly. Size is stated for part of the rows, as once, few or many counts, or as a class when the clone is expanded.

d_call: TRBD2; clone_size: once; j_call: TRBJ2-1; v_call: TRBV11-3; cdr3_aa: CASSPGGSPFDEQFF; cdr3_nt: TGTGCCAGCAGCCCGGGGGGGTCCCCCTTCGATGAGCAGTTCTTC
d_call: .; clone_size: once; j_call: TRBJ2-3; v_call: TRBV11-2; cdr3_aa: CASSRRDFSDTQYF; cdr3_nt: TGTGCCAGCAGCAGGCGGGACTTTTCAGATACGCAGTATTTT
d_call: .; clone_size: .; j_call: TRBJ1-4; v_call: TRBV25-1; cdr3_aa: CASSEFRGDNDEKLFF; cdr3_nt: TGTGCCAGCAGTGAATTTAGAGGGGACAATGATGAAAAACTGTTTTTT
d_call: .; clone_size: .; j_call: TRBJ2-2; v_call: TRBV19; cdr3_aa: CASSIALSTGELFF; cdr3_nt: TGTGCCAGTAGTATAGCCTTGAGTACCGGGGAGCTGTTTTTT
d_call: .; clone_size: .; j_call: TRBJ1-3; v_call: TRBV11-2; cdr3_aa: CASSPDLLVGNTIYF; cdr3_nt: TGTGCCAGCAGCCCGGACCTCCTTGTCGGAAACACCATATATTTT
d_call: .; clone_size: .; j_call: TRBJ1-1; v_call: TRBV6-4; cdr3_aa: CASSEFMNTEAFF; cdr3_nt: TGTGCCAGCAGTGAGTTTATGAACACTGAAGCTTTCTTT
d_call: .; clone_size: .; j_call: TRBJ1-1; v_call: TRBV5-1; cdr3_aa: CASSPEQGSWDTEAFF; cdr3_nt: TGCGCCAGCAGCCCCGAACAGGGATCTTGGGACACTGAAGCTTTCTTT
d_call: TRBD1; clone_size: once; j_call: TRBJ2-7; v_call: TRBV11-2; cdr3_aa: CASSLVIATGAGEQYF; cdr3_nt: TGTGCCAGCAGCTTAGTAATTGCGACAGGGGCCGGGGAGCAGTACTTC
d_call: .; clone_size: few; j_call: TRBJ2-3; v_call: TRBV5-4; cdr3_aa: CASSLVGADTQYF; cdr3_nt: TGTGCCAGCAGCTTGGTCGGGGCAGATACGCAGTATTTT
d_call: .; clone_size: .; j_call: TRBJ1-1; v_call: TRBV12-3/TRBV12-4; cdr3_aa: CASSLLPNTEAFF; cdr3_nt: TGTGCCAGCAGTTTATTACCGAACACTGAAGCTTTCTTT
d_call: .; clone_size: .; j_call: TRBJ2-2; v_call: TRBV7-8; cdr3_aa: CASRGADWAGELFF; cdr3_nt: TGTGCCAGCAGGGGAGCCGACTGGGCCGGGGAGCTGTTTTTT
d_call: .; clone_size: few; j_call: TRBJ1-1; v_call: TRBV7-2; cdr3_aa: CASSLQAQTNTEAFF; cdr3_nt: TGTGCCAGCAGCTTACAGGCACAGACGAACACTGAAGCTTTCTTT
d_call: .; clone_size: once; j_call: TRBJ2-2; v_call: TRBV24-1; cdr3_aa: CATSDSSWRANTGELFF; cdr3_nt: TGTGCCACCAGTGATTCCAGCTGGCGGGCGAACACCGGGGAGCTGTTTTTT
d_call: .; clone_size: .; j_call: TRBJ1-4; v_call: TRBV29-1; cdr3_aa: CSVIDGGREKLFF; cdr3_nt: TGCAGCGTGATTGATGGGGGACGTGAAAAACTGTTTTTT
d_call: .; clone_size: .; j_call: TRBJ1-5; v_call: TRBV28; cdr3_aa: CASSRSNQPQHF; cdr3_nt: TGTGCCAGCAGCAGAAGCAATCAGCCCCAGCATTTT
d_call: TRBD2; clone_size: .; j_call: TRBJ2-2; v_call: TRBV7-3; cdr3_aa: CASSFHPSGSNTGELFF; cdr3_nt: TGTGCCAGCAGTTTCCACCCTAGCGGGAGTAACACCGGGGAGCTGTTTTTT
d_call: .; clone_size: .; j_call: TRBJ1-2; v_call: TRBV10-3; cdr3_aa: CAISESDGRYGYTF; cdr3_nt: TGTGCCATCAGTGAGTCGGACGGGCGCTATGGCTACACCTTC
d_call: .; clone_size: .; j_call: TRBJ1-1; v_call: TRBV7-8; cdr3_aa: CASSLATLETEAFF; cdr3_nt: TGTGCCAGCAGCTTAGCCACTCTGGAGACTGAAGCTTTCTTT
d_call: TRBD1; clone_size: .; j_call: TRBJ1-1; v_call: TRBV28; cdr3_aa: CASSYRGTEAFF; cdr3_nt: TGTGCCAGCAGTTACAGGGGGACTGAAGCTTTCTTT
d_call: TRBD1; clone_size: .; j_call: TRBJ2-7; v_call: TRBV18; cdr3_aa: CASSRDSSYEQYF; cdr3_nt: TGTGCCAGCTCCAGGGACAGCTCCTACGAGCAGTACTTC
d_call: .; clone_size: .; j_call: TRBJ1-1; v_call: TRBV3-1/TRBV3-2; cdr3_aa: CASSRAFLEGTEAFF; cdr3_nt: TGTGCCAGCAGCCGTGCTTTCCTCGAAGGCACTGAAGCTTTCTTT
d_call: .; clone_size: .; j_call: TRBJ2-3; v_call: TRBV7-9; cdr3_aa: CASSSTSTSTPQYF; cdr3_nt: TGTGCCAGCAGCTCCACGTCGACCTCCACTCCGCAGTATTTT
d_call: TRBD2; clone_size: .; j_call: TRBJ2-1; v_call: TRBV2; cdr3_aa: CASGRLAVYNEQFF; cdr3_nt: TGTGCCAGCGGAAGACTAGCGGTCTACAATGAGCAGTTCTTC
d_call: .; clone_size: .; j_call: TRBJ2-7; v_call: TRBV20-1; cdr3_aa: CSASQGFEQYF; cdr3_nt: TGCAGTGCTAGTCAGGGGTTCGAGCAGTACTTC